The 28 T cell receptor beta chains listed next were all sequenced from one sample in a study of CD4 T cells in relation to SARS-CoV-2 and coronaviruses. Assay: immunoSEQ multiplex PCR; the TCRdb copy retains only in-frame clones and omits some. The sample gives over 15,000 clones, roughly 83% of which show up once; 11% is in the top ten. Which antigens these TCRs recognize remains unknown. Unexposed donor CD4+ T cells date from 2011-2018, before the COVID-19 pandemic. Isolation of CD4+ T cells took place after roughly nine days in culture. The sample taken for sequencing was CD4+ T cells from PBMCs, cultured in vitro. The receptors derive from a human donor in good health.

V usage is TRBV19 and J usage is TRBJ1-4; 7 bases match TRBD1. With V trimmed by 3 bases and J by 4 bases, 5 bases remained unmatched. Germline-derived CDR1 and CDR2 are LNHDA and SQIVND (reference sequence). The CDR3 is made up of 15 amino acids. The CDR3 reads CASSIRTGDNEKLFF. The CDR3, as DNA: TGTGCCAGTAGTATCAGGACAGGAGATAATGAAAAACTGTTTTTT.

This clone occurred a few times. The chain couples TRBV11-2 to TRBJ2-7; D remains unclear. In germline, CDR1 is SGHAT, CDR2 FQNNGV. The CDR3 sequence is 13 residues long. V gave up 1 base and J gave up 1 base, with 5 bases separating them. Written as DNA, the CDR3 is TGTGCCAGCAGCTTAGTCGGATCCTACGAGCAGTACTTC. This translates into CASSLVGSYEQYF.

This sequence joins TRBV12-3 or TRBV12-4 and TRBJ2-3; D uncertain. The CDR3 extends over 13 amino acids. V was shortened by 7 bases and J by 1 base, with 9 bases between the two germline ends. CDR3 DNA sequence: TGTGCCAGCACGCTTCTTGGCACAGATACGCAGTATTTT. Encoded protein: CASTLLGTDTQYF.

V gene TRBV9 combines with J gene TRBJ2-5; D is possibly TRBD1 or TRBD2 (5 bases each). Between the trimmed V and J ends, which lost 3 bases and 1 base, there was a span of 19 bases. The CDR3 runs to 17 residues. CDR1 is SGDLS and CDR2 is YYNGEE in the germline V gene. The CDR3 loop is CASSEGVVGILQETQYF. The CDR3 bases are TGTGCCAGCAGCGAAGGGGTGGTCGGGATCCTCCAAGAGACCCAGTACTTC.

J is TRBJ1-3 and V is TRBV10-3; TRBD1 might be the D (6 bases). The CDR3 is made up of 20 amino acids. Germline V gene data show CDR1 as ENHRY and CDR2 as SYGVKD. Between the trimmed V and J ends, which lost 0 bases and 5 bases, there was a span of 26 bases. The CDR3 DNA follows: TGTGCCATCAGTGAGTCTTCCGTATCTTTAGGGGGGCCTCGAAGAAACACCATATATTTT. Protein sequence: CAISESSVSLGGPRRNTIYF.

The CDR3 protein is CASNVLRGLNEKLFF. In nucleotides, the CDR3 is TGTGCCAGCAACGTGCTTCGAGGGCTTAATGAAAAACTGTTTTTT. The chain joins TRBV7-9 to TRBJ1-4; no clear D. Germline V lookup: CDR1 SEHNR, CDR2 FQNEAQ (reference sequence). V lost 7 bases and J lost 4, with 16 bases in between. The CDR3 totals 15 residues.

CDR3 region: CASSQGRFEQFF. Written as DNA, the CDR3 is TGTGCCAGCAGCCAAGGGAGGTTTGAGCAGTTCTTC. This sequence joins TRBV7-9 and TRBJ2-1, with a weak D call TRBD2 (6 bases). The CDR3 totals 12 residues. With 5 bases removed from V and 9 bases from J, the gap between germline ends came to 11 bases. Germline V gene sequence: CDR1 SEHNR, CDR2 FQNEAQ (reference sequence).

The chain joins TRBV7-9 to TRBJ2-2; no clear D. Germline lookup yields CDR1 SEHNR and CDR2 FQNEAQ (reference sequence). The CDR3 covers 14 residues. V lost 1 base and J 4 bases, leaving 7 bases between the germline ends. The CDR3 bases are TGTGCCAGCAGCTTAGGGATCGTCACCGGGGAGCTGTTTTTT. It codes for CASSLGIVTGELFF.

V usage is TRBV6-1 and J usage is TRBJ2-7, with unresolved D. CDR3 length equals 14 residues. Trimming shortened V by 0 bases and J by 6 bases, and 12 bases separated the two germline ends. The germline gives CDR1 MNHNS, CDR2 SASEGT. The CDR3 reads CASSEAKQWGEQYF. The CDR3 DNA reads as TGTGCCAGCAGTGAAGCCAAGCAATGGGGCGAGCAGTACTTC.

The chain links TRBV5-3 to TRBJ2-2; D not resolved. TRBV5-3 is assigned to the ORF class and has an uncertain function. V shed 3 bases and J shed 4 bases, with 13 bases lying between them. CDR3 size: 15 residues. CDR3 loop: CARSYSDVGTGELFF. CDR3 nucleotides: TGTGCCAGAAGCTATTCGGACGTCGGCACCGGGGAGCTGTTTTTT.

This clone has just a few counts. V usage is TRBV6-1 and J usage is TRBJ2-7; maybe TRBD1 (6 bases). V lost 0 bases and J lost 5, with 14 bases in between. The germline gives CDR1 MNHNS, CDR2 SASEGT. This CDR3 is 15 amino acids long. The CDR3 nucleotides are TGTGCCAGCAGTGAAGCATTAGGGGGTCTTCACGAGCAGTACTTC. Encoded protein: CASSEALGGLHEQYF.

V gene TRBV6-5 combines with J gene TRBJ1-1; D is possibly TRBD1 (5 bases). This CDR3 contains 16 residues. The germline V gene encodes CDR1 MNHEY and CDR2 SVGAGI. Trimming removed 4 bases at V and 1 base at J, with 16 bases between. In DNA, the CDR3 is TGTGCCAGCAGTTCAAACCCAGGGAAGGGGAACACTGAAGCTTTCTTT. The encoded protein is CASSSNPGKGNTEAFF.

The chain carries TRBV5-1 and TRBJ2-7; D is unresolved. Trimming cost V 4 bases and J 4 bases, with 15 bases left between them. This CDR3 spans 14 amino acids. The germline V gene has CDR1 SGHRS and CDR2 YFSETQ. CDR3 protein: CASSQLGRDYEQYF. CDR3 in DNA: TGCGCCAGCAGCCAGCTAGGGCGCGATTACGAGCAGTACTTC.

V usage is TRBV4-3 and J usage is TRBJ2-7, with TRBD1 as a possible D gene (7 bases). The CDR3 totals 13 residues. The germline V gene has CDR1 LGHNA and CDR2 YSLEER. V was clipped by 4 bases and J by 4 bases, with 11 bases between them. The CDR3 here is CASSPRGDYEQYF. CDR3 nucleotide sequence: TGCGCCAGCAGCCCCAGGGGGGATTACGAGCAGTACTTC.

The chain combines TRBV19 with TRBJ2-1; TRBD1 might be the D (5 bases). CDR1 and CDR2 (germline): LNHDA, SQIVND (reference sequence). The CDR3 is 15 amino acids. With 3 bases removed from V and 0 bases from J, the gap between germline ends came to 9 bases. The CDR3 is CASSMDTFSYNEQFF. The CDR3 DNA follows: TGTGCCAGTAGTATGGACACATTCTCCTACAATGAGCAGTTCTTC.

The V and J genes are TRBV6-5 and TRBJ1-5, with a weak D call TRBD1 (6 bases). The germline gives CDR1 MNHEY, CDR2 SVGAGI. The CDR3 has 14 residues. With 7 bases removed from V and 3 bases from J, the gap between germline ends came to 13 bases. The CDR3 region has the DNA TGTGCCAGCAACCCAACAGGGTTCAATCAGCCCCAGCATTTT. This codes for CASNPTGFNQPQHF.

The chain combines TRBV4-3 with TRBJ1-1, with no clear D. V lost 0 bases and J lost 5, with 13 bases in between. The CDR3 totals 15 residues. CDR1 and CDR2 (germline): LGHNA, YSLEER. CDR3 sequence: CASSQDPGRVTEAFF. CDR3 DNA sequence: TGCGCCAGCAGCCAAGATCCGGGAAGGGTAACTGAAGCTTTCTTT.

The genes are TRBV27 and TRBJ1-5, with 8 nucleotides matching TRBD1. CDR3 length: 12 amino acids. Germline values: CDR1 MNHEY, CDR2 SMNVEV (reference sequence). V shed 8 bases and J 4 bases; nucleotides not matched to a gene: 1. The CDR3 protein is CASWTGNQPQHF. The CDR3 coding sequence is TGTGCCAGCTGGACAGGGAATCAGCCCCAGCATTTT.

The rearrangement joins TRBV6-5 to TRBJ2-5, with a possible D match to TRBD1 (6 bases). V dropped 2 bases and J dropped 2 bases, with 15 bases sitting between them. Germline V lookup: CDR1 MNHEY, CDR2 SVGAGI. This CDR3 is 16 amino acids long. The CDR3 DNA reads as TGTGCCAGCAGTTACCTGCAGGGGAAGGGACAAGAGACCCAGTACTTC. It specifies CASSYLQGKGQETQYF.

The chain combines TRBV5-1 with TRBJ1-1, with D perhaps TRBD1 (5 bases). CDR3 length: 18 residues. Germline-derived CDR1 and CDR2 are SGHRS and YFSETQ. V was shortened by 0 bases and J by 0 bases, with 18 bases between the two germline ends. The CDR3: CASSLVGAYTSMNTEAFF. The CDR3 DNA follows: TGCGCCAGCAGCTTGGTTGGGGCCTATACGTCCATGAACACTGAAGCTTTCTTT.

Only one count was recorded for this clone. The V gene is TRBV4-3, the J gene TRBJ1-2, with D hard to call. This CDR3 has 14 residues. With 0 bases removed from V and 3 bases from J, the gap between germline ends came to 8 bases. Germline-derived CDR1 and CDR2 are LGHNA and YSLEER. CDR3 nucleotide sequence: TGCGCCAGCAGCCAAGAGGGATGGGACTATGGCTACACCTTC. Its protein is CASSQEGWDYGYTF.

This clone was detected a few times. The chain carries TRBV5-1 and TRBJ2-3, with 12 bases aligning to TRBD2. Germline V gives CDR1 SGHRS, CDR2 YFSETQ. With 0 bases clipped from V and 5 bases from J, the junction kept 7 bases outside the gene matches. The length of the CDR3 is 17 residues. The CDR3 loop is CASSLVLAGGPGDTQYF. The DNA of the CDR3 is TGCGCCAGCAGCTTGGTCCTAGCGGGAGGGCCAGGAGATACGCAGTATTTT. The complete variable domain, with remaining parts taken from reference TRBV5-1 and TRBJ2-3, reads KAGVTQTPRYLIKTRGQQVTLSCSPISGHRSVSWYQQTPGQGLQFLFEYFSETQRNKGNFPGRFSGRQFSNSRSEMNVSTLELGDSALYLCASSLVLAGGPGDTQYFGPGTRLTVL.

V is TRBV2 and J is TRBJ2-1; a weak D match, TRBD1 (6 bases). Germline CDR1 and CDR2: SNHLY and FYNNEI. With 5 bases removed from V and 7 bases from J, the gap between germline ends came to 15 bases. The CDR3 is 14 residues long. The CDR3 sequence: CASSRGRGKNEQFF. The CDR3 DNA follows: TGTGCCAGCAGTCGGGGCAGGGGAAAGAATGAGCAGTTCTTC.

This clone was seen once. V gene TRBV2 combines with J gene TRBJ2-7; either TRBD1 or TRBD2 may supply D (6 bases each). Germline CDR1 and CDR2: SNHLY and FYNNEI. The CDR3 contains 14 residues. The V and J ends lost 5 bases and 2 bases respectively, with 13 bases between them. Here the CDR3 DNA reads TGTGCCAGCAGTCCTAGGGGGGTGCCCTACGAGCAGTACTTC. Protein: CASSPRGVPYEQYF.

In its sample, this clone was seen once. Here the CDR3 DNA reads TGTGCCAGCAGTGAAAGGGGGACCTATGGCTACACCTTC. Amino acid sequence: CASSERGTYGYTF. The V and J genes are TRBV2 and TRBJ1-2, with D maybe TRBD1 (6 bases). The CDR3 covers 13 residues. Trimming took off 2 bases at V and 4 bases at J, with 8 bases between the two ends. Germline CDR1 and CDR2: SNHLY and FYNNEI.

The chain has TRBV11-2 and TRBJ1-6; 7 bases fit TRBD1. CDR3 length: 14 residues. The J segment lost 10 bases and the V segment lost 2 bases, leaving 5 bases of the junction unmatched. Germline loops: CDR1 SGHAT, CDR2 FQNNGV. CDR3 nucleotide sequence: TGTGCCAGCAGCTTAAGACAGGGTGGGTCACCCCTCCACTTT. Its protein is CASSLRQGGSPLHF.

The CDR3 spells CASSTGQPGDTQYF. CDR3 DNA sequence: TGTGCCAGCAGTACCGGACAGCCGGGAGATACGCAGTATTTT. The chain couples TRBV27 to TRBJ2-3; perhaps TRBD1 as D (6 bases). The CDR3 contains 14 residues. The V end lost 5 bases, the J end lost 5 bases, and 14 bases lay between the germline ends. CDR1 and CDR2 from the germline V gene are MNHEY and SMNVEV (reference sequence).

The CDR3 DNA sequence: TGTGCCAGCAGCCGGACTAGCGGGGGGCCTCCCCCCCTGTATTTT. Amino acid sequence: CASSRTSGGPPPLYF. The rearrangement uses TRBV7-2 and TRBJ2-3, with 14 bases fitting TRBD2. Losses at the gene ends were 5 bases for V and 14 bases for J; bases not matched to a gene: 12. Germline lookup yields CDR1 SGHTA and CDR2 FQGNSA. CDR3 size: 15 residues.